The entry below describes one TCR beta chain. This sample was included in a study of spatial heterogeneity in lung cancer. For the study at large: A unique TCR and UMI combination showed up more than ten times in raw reads, on average.

Time point specified: sample taken at primary tumor resection. From tumor, nontumor lung or frozen PBMC, whole RNA was taken unsorted for sequencing. TCRdb ran MiXCR on the 5' RACE reads and lists one entry per CDR3 protein. The sample records about 78,000 distinct CDR3 sequences, 7% to 9% being singletons. The CDR3 covers 19 residues. Unmatched junction bases numbered 13, after V lost 0 bases and J lost 1 base. Germline CDR1 SGHTA, CDR2 FQGNSA. The chain employs TRBV7-2 and TRBJ2-3; 7 positions agree with TRBD2. The TCR was taken from a male donor with early-stage non-small cell lung cancer. The sample was PBMCs, taken at surgery. CDR3 sequence reads: CASSLAGSGGFLRTDTQYF. CDR3 DNA: TGTGCCAGCAGCTTAGCAGGGTCGGGAGGCTTCCTTCGCACAGATACGCAGTATTTT.